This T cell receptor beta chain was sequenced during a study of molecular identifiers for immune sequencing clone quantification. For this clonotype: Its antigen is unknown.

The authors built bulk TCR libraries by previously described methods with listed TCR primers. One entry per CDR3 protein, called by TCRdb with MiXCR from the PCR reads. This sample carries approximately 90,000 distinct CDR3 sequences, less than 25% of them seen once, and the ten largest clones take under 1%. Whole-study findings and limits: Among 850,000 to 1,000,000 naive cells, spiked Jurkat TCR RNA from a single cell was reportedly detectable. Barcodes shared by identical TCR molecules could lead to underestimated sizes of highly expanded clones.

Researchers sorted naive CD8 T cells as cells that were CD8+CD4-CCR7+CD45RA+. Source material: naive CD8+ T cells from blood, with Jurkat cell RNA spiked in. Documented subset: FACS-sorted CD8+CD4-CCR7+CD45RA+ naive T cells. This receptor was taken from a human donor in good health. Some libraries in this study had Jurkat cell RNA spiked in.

This CDR3 reads CASSPLTTGVAKNIQYF. Here the CDR3 DNA reads TGTGCCAGCAGCCCGTTGACGACAGGGGTGGCCAAAAACATTCAGTACTTC. The chain recombines TRBV6-1 with TRBJ2-4; 8 nucleotides match TRBD1. The CDR3 is 17 residues long. Germline CDR1 reads MNHNS; CDR2 reads SASEGT. V lost 6 bases, J lost 1 base, and 11 bases stayed unmatched.